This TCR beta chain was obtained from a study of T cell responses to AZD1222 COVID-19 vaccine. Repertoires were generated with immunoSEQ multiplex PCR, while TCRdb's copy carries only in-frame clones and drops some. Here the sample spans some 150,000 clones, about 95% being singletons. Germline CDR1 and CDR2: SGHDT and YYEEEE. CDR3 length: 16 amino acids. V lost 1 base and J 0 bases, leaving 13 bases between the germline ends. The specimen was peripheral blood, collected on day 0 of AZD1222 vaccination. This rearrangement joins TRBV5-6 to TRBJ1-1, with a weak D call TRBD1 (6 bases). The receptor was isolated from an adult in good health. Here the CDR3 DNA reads TGTGCCAGCAGCTTGATGGGGGCTGGGATGAACACTGAAGCTTTCTTT. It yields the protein CASSLMGAGMNTEAFF.